The 8 T cell receptor beta chains reported below all come from one sample, sequenced in a study of CD8+CD57+ T cells in acquired aplastic anemia. Those patients picked for sequencing had displayed CD8+CD57+ cell expansion on flow cytometry. Researchers used genomic DNA as the template to profile TCR beta VDJ and CDR3. TCRdb recomputed calls from the reads with MiXCR, one row per CDR3 protein. The sample carries hundreds of thousands of distinct CDR3 sequences, more than 25% recorded once. The sequencing sample was made of sorted CD4+, CD8+, or CD8+CD57+ T cells (not recorded which) from PBMCs. The receptors here all came from a human donor with aplastic anemia.

The table lists this clonotype with a count of one. A much larger clone sits a single nucleotide away, making a read error possible. The chain has TRBV14 and TRBJ2-7; 9 bases map to TRBD1. The CDR3 runs 13 residues. Germline V gene lookup returns CDR1 SGHDN and CDR2 FVKESK. CDR3 loop: CASSIQGAYEQCF. The CDR3 DNA follows: TGTGCCAGCAGCATACAGGGGGCCTACGAGCAGTGCTTC. The whole variable domain, filled in from reference TRBV14 and TRBJ2-7, reads EAGVTQFPSHSVIEKGQTVTLRCDPISGHDNLYWYRRVMGKEIKFLLHFVKESKQDESGMPNNRFLAERTGGTYSTLKVQPAELEDSGVYFCASSIQGAYEQCFGPGTRLTVT.

The genes are TRBV20-1 and TRBJ1-1; no reliable D call. CDR3 length equals 14 residues. Trimming removed 6 bases from V and 4 bases from J, with 18 bases in between. Germline V gives CDR1 DFQATT, CDR2 SNEGSKA (reference sequence). The CDR3 reads CSAPKYPSFTEAFF. The DNA for the CDR3 is TGCAGTGCCCCCAAATACCCAAGTTTCACTGAAGCTTTCTTT.

There are a few counts of this clonotype. The chain has TRBV12-3 or TRBV12-4 and TRBJ2-1, with TRBD2 identical over 11 bases. The CDR3 runs 14 residues. Germline trimming cut 6 bases from V and 4 bases from J; bases unmatched to any gene: 2. CDR3 DNA sequence: TGTGCCAGCAGGACTAGCGGGATGTACAATGAGCAGTTCTTC. The encoded protein is CASRTSGMYNEQFF.

Details on this clonotype: The germline gene is not matched at one end of the junction; a read error may be the cause. The J gene is TRBJ2-3, the V gene TRBV9, with no clear D. The germline V gene encodes CDR1 SGDLS and CDR2 YYNGEE. The CDR3 has 13 residues. CDR3 sequence: CASSVDSRNTQCF. As DNA, the CDR3 is TGTGCCAGCAGCGTCGATAGCAGGAACACGCAGTGTTTT.

The gene calls are TRBV2 and TRBJ2-7, with 14 bases matching TRBD2. With V trimmed by 6 bases and J by 3 bases, 4 bases remained unmatched. Per germline, CDR1 SNHLY and CDR2 FYNNEI. The CDR3 consists of 15 residues. CDR3 coding DNA: TGTGCCAGCAGAACGGGACTAGCGGGGGACTACGAGCAGTACTTC. Its translation is CASRTGLAGDYEQYF.

The J gene is TRBJ1-1, the V gene TRBV18, with 7 bases identical to TRBD1. The CDR3 length is 14 residues. V trimming: 1 base; J trimming: 6 bases; junction bases outside the gene matches: 5. From germline, CDR1 is KGHSH and CDR2 LQKENI. As DNA, the CDR3 is TGTGCCAGCTCACCACTGACAGGGCCTTCTGAAGCTTTCTTT. Translation: CASSPLTGPSEAFF. Looking up the rest from reference TRBV18 and TRBJ1-1 gives the full variable domain: NAGVMQNPRHLVRRRGQEARLRCSPMKGHSHVYWYRQLPEEGLKFMVYLQKENIIDESGMPKERFSAEFPKEGPSILRIQQVVRGDSAAYFCASSPLTGPSEAFFGQGTRLTVV.

This clonotype has a handful of counts. This chain links TRBV7-2 with TRBJ2-5; D is possibly TRBD1 (6 bases). The CDR3 consists of 16 residues. V shed 0 bases and J shed 4 bases, with 15 bases lying between them. CDR1 is SGHTA and CDR2 is FQGNSA in the germline V gene. The CDR3 sequence is CASSLALRGRGETQYF. The CDR3 DNA reads as TGTGCCAGCAGCTTAGCGCTAAGGGGCAGGGGAGAGACCCAGTACTTC.

The chain links TRBV19 to TRBJ1-4; a weak D match, TRBD1 (6 bases). V shed 0 bases and J shed 8 bases, with 13 bases lying between them. This CDR3 region has 15 residues. The germline V gene encodes CDR1 LNHDA and CDR2 SQIVND (reference sequence). The CDR3 DNA reads TGTGCCAGTAGTATAGATCGCGGGGGCGGAGAAAAACTGTTTTTT. It specifies CASSIDRGGGEKLFF.